This entry lists 9 T cell receptor beta chains sequenced from one sample in a study of blood T cells in healthy people across ages. Primed by a sample-barcoded 5' primer and a J-beta primer mix, a second PCR proceeded for roughly 7 to 12 cycles. TCRdb reanalysed the 5' RACE reads using MiXCR and keeps one entry per CDR3 protein. The sample gives more than 700,000 distinct CDR3 sequences, around 45% of which show up once; 15% to 20% is in the top ten. Material for sequencing was blood. These receptors all come from a man older than 75 in good health.

This sequence joins TRBV3-1 and TRBJ2-5; maybe TRBD1 (7 bases). This CDR3 has 15 amino acids. Trimming shortened V by 4 bases and J by 2 bases, and 14 bases separated the two germline ends. Germline CDR1 is LGHDT and CDR2 is YNNKEL (reference sequence). CDR3 sequence: CASSLQGTQQETQYF. The CDR3 DNA follows: TGTGCCAGCAGCCTACAGGGGACTCAACAAGAGACCCAGTACTTC.

The genes are TRBV7-2 and TRBJ2-7; D remains ambiguous. The DNA end is a closer match to TRBJ2-5, so the J assignment may be wrong. Germline V gives CDR1 SGHTA, CDR2 FQGNSA. This CDR3 spans 13 amino acids. The chain's CDR3 is CASSLVTVETQYF. DNA for the CDR3: TGTGCCAGCAGCTTAGTTACAGTTGAGACCCAGTACTTC.

This clonotype was observed many times. This chain links TRBV7-2 with TRBJ1-1; D is uncertain. Germline assignment: CDR1 SGHTA and CDR2 FQGNSA. Deletions cut 5 bases from V and 1 base from J, with 11 bases between. This CDR3 region has 14 residues. CDR3 sequence reads: CASSPFGTNTEAFF. As DNA, the CDR3 is TGTGCCAGCAGCCCCTTTGGCACGAACACTGAAGCTTTCTTT.

This clonotype was detected ten times or more. A much larger clone lies a single base off, so this may be a read error. V and J are TRBV4-2 and TRBJ2-5; D is possibly TRBD2 (6 bases). Trimming shortened V by 0 bases and J by 11 bases, and 19 bases separated the two germline ends. This CDR3 is built from 15 residues. Germline V gene lookup returns CDR1 LGHNA and CDR2 YNFKEQ. CDR3 bases: TGTGCCAGCAGCCAAGAACAGCGGGCCCTGGGTGAGCAGTACTTC. It is translated as CASSQEQRALGEQYF.

CDR3 nucleotide sequence: TGTGCCAGCAGTCAGACACAGGATTCACCCCTCCACTTT. This codes for CASSQTQDSPLHF. The rearrangement links TRBV6-2 or TRBV6-3 to TRBJ1-6; D might be TRBD1 (5 bases). The CDR3 sequence is 13 residues long. Germline values: CDR1 MNHEY, CDR2 SVGEGT. V was cut by 5 bases and J by 8 bases, with 10 bases left in between.

This chain connects TRBV27 to TRBJ1-4, with D tentatively TRBD1 (6 bases). Looked up from germline, CDR1 is MNHEY and CDR2 is SMNVEV (reference sequence). Trimming removed 3 bases from V and 8 bases from J, with 19 bases in between. CDR3 length: 16 residues. CDR3 region: CASSLGRQARGEKLFF. The DNA of the CDR3 is TGTGCCAGCAGTTTGGGTCGACAGGCCCGTGGGGAAAAACTGTTTTTT.

Notes on this clonotype: This may arise from a read error, as a much more abundant clone is one base away. The chain employs TRBV5-1 and TRBJ2-3; unclear D gene. Germline CDR1 reads SGHRS; CDR2 reads YFSETQ. The CDR3 totals 12 residues. V was trimmed by 0 bases and J by 5 bases, leaving 4 bases between them. CDR3 amino acids: CASSLELDTQYF. CDR3 bases: TGCGCCAGCAGCTTGGAGCTAGATACGCAGTATTTT.

Concerning this clonotype itself: A much larger clone sits a single nucleotide away, making a read error possible. The chain links TRBV11-3 to TRBJ2-7, with D uncertain. The CDR3 loop spans 13 amino acids. Germline-derived CDR1 and CDR2 are SGHNT and YENEEA. V lost 5 bases and J 7 bases, leaving 15 bases between the germline ends. The CDR3 coding sequence is TGTGCCAGCAGCCAAGAATTTAACAATGAGCAGTACTTC. Its protein is CASSQEFNNEQYF. Full variable domain (missing parts from reference TRBV11-3 and TRBJ2-7): EAGVVQSPRYKIIEKKQPVAFWCNPISGHNTLYWYLQNLGQGPELLIRYENEEAVDDSQLPKDRFSAERLKGVDSTLKIQPAELGDSAVYLCASSQEFNNEQYFGPGTRLTVT.

This clonotype has just a few counts. The CDR3 sequence is CASTLSETQYF. CDR3 bases: TGTGCCAGCACCTTAAGTGAGACCCAGTACTTC. V is TRBV6-2 or TRBV6-3 and J is TRBJ2-5; D gene unclear. CDR3 length equals 11 residues. V lost 7 bases, J lost 5 bases, and 8 bases lay in between. Per the germline V gene, CDR1 is MNHEY and CDR2 is SVGEGT.